One sample yielded the 17 T cell receptor beta chains listed below, sequenced in a study of blood T cells in healthy people across ages. Through a sample-barcoded 5' primer and a J-beta primer mix, a second PCR was run for roughly 6 to 11 cycles. MiXCR, applied by TCRdb to the 5' RACE reads, yields one record per CDR3 protein. Here the sample spans about 1.7 million distinct CDR3 sequences, 28% being singletons. Material for sequencing was blood. The receptor source for this set is a woman in her 30s in good health.

This clonotype was found a few times. The V call is TRBV6-1, the J call TRBJ2-1; 7 bases match TRBD1. CDR1 and CDR2 (germline): MNHNS, SASEGT. This CDR3 has 16 amino acids. The junction had 8 bases not matched to a gene; V was cut back by 5 bases and J by 1 base. CDR3 in DNA: TGTGCCAGCAGTCACAGGGGAAAGGGGTCCTACAATGAGCAGTTCTTC. It is translated as CASSHRGKGSYNEQFF.

This clonotype was observed a handful of times. V usage is TRBV7-9 and J usage is TRBJ2-5; 11 nucleotides agree with TRBD2. Germline CDR1 reads SEHNR; CDR2 reads FQNEAQ (reference sequence). The CDR3 is 18 amino acids. V lost 4 bases to trimming and J lost 0 bases; unmatched junction nucleotides: 10. This CDR3 reads CASSWPSSGGFYQETQYF. CDR3 DNA: TGTGCCAGCAGCTGGCCCTCTAGCGGGGGGTTCTACCAAGAGACCCAGTACTTC.

The chain is built from TRBV7-2 and TRBJ2-4, with D unclear. The germline V gene has CDR1 SGHTA and CDR2 FQGNSA. The length of the CDR3 is 14 residues. Deletions cut 1 base from V and 13 bases from J, with 17 bases between. The CDR3 here is CASSLVYGGNEQYF. As DNA, the CDR3 is TGTGCCAGCAGCTTAGTGTACGGCGGCAATGAGCAGTACTTC.

This clonotype was seen more than once but under ten times. This may be a read error, as it is one base from a much larger clone. This sequence joins TRBV7-2 and TRBJ2-1; the match to TRBD2 covers 11 bases. V lost 4 bases, J lost 6 bases, and 2 bases stayed unmatched. The CDR3 totals 14 residues. The germline V gene has CDR1 SGHTA and CDR2 FQGNSA. The CDR3 DNA sequence: TGTGCCAGCAGCTGCACTAGCGGGAGCAATGAGCAGTTCTTC. This sequence encodes CASSCTSGSNEQFF.

This chain links TRBV5-6 with TRBJ2-4; possibly TRBD1 for D (5 bases). V lost 1 base, J lost 4 bases, and 9 bases lay in between. Germline assignment: CDR1 SGHDT and CDR2 YYEEEE. The CDR3 spans 14 residues. CDR3 residues: CASSLQTVKNIQYF. The CDR3, as DNA: TGTGCCAGCAGCTTGCAGACAGTTAAAAACATTCAGTACTTC.

This rearrangement joins TRBV28 to TRBJ1-5; the match to TRBD1 covers 7 bases. Germline-derived CDR1 and CDR2 are MDHEN and SYDVKM. The CDR3 totals 14 residues. Germline trimming cut 7 bases from V and 3 bases from J; bases unmatched to any gene: 6. The CDR3 loop is CASKQTGPNQPQHF. DNA for the CDR3: TGTGCCAGCAAACAGACAGGGCCCAATCAGCCCCAGCATTTT.

Concerning this clonotype itself: A much larger clone lies a single base off, so this may be a read error. This chain uses TRBV7-6 with TRBJ2-5; the match to TRBD2 covers 7 bases. CDR3 length: 14 residues. CDR1 is SGHVS and CDR2 is FNYEAQ in the germline V gene. CDR3 protein: CAGRRTSVQETQYF. In DNA form, the CDR3 reads TGTGCCGGCAGGAGGACTAGTGTACAAGAGACCCAGTACTTC.

This chain connects TRBV2 to TRBJ1-6; 7 bases agree with TRBD1. The CDR3 extends over 15 amino acids. The germline CDR1 and CDR2 sequences are SNHLY and FYNNEI. The CDR3 loop is CAIGSGTDYGSPLHF. The CDR3 DNA reads as TGTGCTATCGGATCCGGGACAGATTATGGTTCACCCCTCCACTTT.

The chain uses TRBV10-3 and TRBJ2-5; D not resolved. Germline CDR1 ENHRY, CDR2 SYGVKD. This CDR3 contains 13 residues. V was cut by 3 bases and J by 6 bases, with 11 bases left in between. The chain's CDR3 is CAISEGELQTQYF. The CDR3 nucleotides read TGTGCCATCAGTGAAGGAGAGCTGCAGACCCAGTACTTC.

The rearrangement joins TRBV10-3 to TRBJ1-1; D is unclear. V dropped 4 bases and J dropped 7 bases, with 13 bases sitting between them. Germline V lookup: CDR1 ENHRY, CDR2 SYGVKD. The CDR3 is 13 residues long. In DNA, the CDR3 is TGTGCCATCAGTGGCCGGGCGAAGGGTGAAGCTTTCTTT. This encodes CAISGRAKGEAFF.

This clonotype appeared a few times. The V gene is TRBV7-2, the J gene TRBJ1-5; maybe TRBD1 (5 bases). Trimming shortened V by 3 bases and J by 4 bases, and 10 bases separated the two germline ends. Germline CDR1 is SGHTA and CDR2 is FQGNSA. The CDR3 consists of 14 residues. CDR3 amino acids: CASSFPGRNQPQHF. In DNA, the CDR3 is TGTGCCAGCAGCTTCCCAGGGAGGAATCAGCCCCAGCATTTT. Full variable domain (outside the CDR3, taken from reference TRBV7-2 and TRBJ1-5): GAGVSQSPSNKVTEKGKDVELRCDPISGHTALYWYRQSLGQGLEFLIYFQGNSAPDKSGLPSDRFSAERTGGSVSTLTIQRTQQEDSAVYLCASSFPGRNQPQHFGDGTRLSIL.

V is TRBV10-3 and J is TRBJ2-2; D not resolved. Trimming removed 4 bases from V and 2 bases from J, with 8 bases in between. CDR1 is ENHRY and CDR2 is SYGVKD in the germline V gene. CDR3 size: 14 residues. The CDR3 region is CAISGEQNTGELFF. The DNA of the CDR3 is TGTGCCATCAGTGGCGAACAAAACACCGGGGAGCTGTTTTTT.

This clonotype was detected only a few times. This chain links TRBV2 with TRBJ2-1; TRBD2 might be the D (7 bases). V was trimmed by 5 bases and J by 6 bases, leaving 17 bases between them. Per the germline V gene, CDR1 is SNHLY and CDR2 is FYNNEI. The CDR3 extends over 15 amino acids. CDR3 protein: CASSPRGGPGNEQFF. In nucleotides, the CDR3 is TGTGCCAGCAGTCCTCGCGGGGGCCCCGGCAATGAGCAGTTCTTC.

In its sample, this clonotype was seen a few times. V and J are TRBV5-1 and TRBJ1-2; 7 bases fit TRBD1. The V and J ends lost 4 bases and 6 bases, in that order; junction bases with no gene match: 9. Germline loops: CDR1 SGHRS, CDR2 YFSETQ. The CDR3 contains 14 residues. CDR3 protein: CASSLGQETDGYTF. The DNA of the CDR3 is TGCGCCAGCAGCCTAGGACAGGAGACGGATGGCTACACCTTC.

The chain links TRBV30 to TRBJ1-2; a possible D gene is TRBD1 (5 bases). Germline CDR1 reads GTSNPN; CDR2 reads SVGIG (reference sequence). Deletions cut 2 bases from V and 4 bases from J, with 20 bases between. CDR3 length: 16 residues. In DNA form, the CDR3 reads TGTGCCTGGAGTCGGTGGGGGGGGTCAGGTAGCTATGGCTACACCTTC. Translated, it gives CAWSRWGGSGSYGYTF.

This clonotype has only a few counts. This chain uses TRBV5-1 with TRBJ2-1; 9 nucleotides agree with TRBD1. Germline CDR1 reads SGHRS; CDR2 reads YFSETQ. This CDR3 region has 18 residues. V lost 3 bases, J lost 5 bases, and 15 bases stayed unmatched. The CDR3 DNA sequence: TGCGCCAGCAGCTCTCCCTTAACTACAGGGGGCGCGGACAATGAGCAGTTCTTC. Residues: CASSSPLTTGGADNEQFF. Drawing the rest from reference TRBV5-1 and TRBJ2-1, the complete variable domain is KAGVTQTPRYLIKTRGQQVTLSCSPISGHRSVSWYQQTPGQGLQFLFEYFSETQRNKGNFPGRFSGRQFSNSRSEMNVSTLELGDSALYLCASSSPLTTGGADNEQFFGPGTRLTVL.

The gene calls are TRBV20-1 and TRBJ1-4, with D unresolved. Germline CDR1 and CDR2: DFQATT and SNEGSKA (reference sequence). With 0 bases removed from V and 10 bases from J, the gap between germline ends came to 15 bases. The CDR3 extends over 14 amino acids. In DNA, the CDR3 is TGCAGTGCTAGAGAGGACGAATCAATTGCAAAACTGTTTTTT. Its translation: CSAREDESIAKLFF.